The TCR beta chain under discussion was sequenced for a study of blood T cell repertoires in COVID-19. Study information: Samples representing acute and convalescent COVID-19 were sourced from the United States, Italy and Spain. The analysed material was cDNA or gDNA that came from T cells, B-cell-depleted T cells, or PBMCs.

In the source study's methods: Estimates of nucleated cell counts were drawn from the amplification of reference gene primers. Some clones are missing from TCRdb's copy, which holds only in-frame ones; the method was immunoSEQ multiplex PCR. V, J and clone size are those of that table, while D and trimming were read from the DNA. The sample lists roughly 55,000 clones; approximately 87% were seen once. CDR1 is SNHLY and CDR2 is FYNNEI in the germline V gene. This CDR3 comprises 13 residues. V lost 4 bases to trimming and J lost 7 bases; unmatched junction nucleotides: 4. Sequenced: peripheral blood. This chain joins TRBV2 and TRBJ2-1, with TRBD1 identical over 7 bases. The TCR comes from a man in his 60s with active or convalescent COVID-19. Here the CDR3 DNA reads TGTGCCAGCAGTGTGACAGGGATAAATGAGCAGTTCTTC. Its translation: CASSVTGINEQFF.